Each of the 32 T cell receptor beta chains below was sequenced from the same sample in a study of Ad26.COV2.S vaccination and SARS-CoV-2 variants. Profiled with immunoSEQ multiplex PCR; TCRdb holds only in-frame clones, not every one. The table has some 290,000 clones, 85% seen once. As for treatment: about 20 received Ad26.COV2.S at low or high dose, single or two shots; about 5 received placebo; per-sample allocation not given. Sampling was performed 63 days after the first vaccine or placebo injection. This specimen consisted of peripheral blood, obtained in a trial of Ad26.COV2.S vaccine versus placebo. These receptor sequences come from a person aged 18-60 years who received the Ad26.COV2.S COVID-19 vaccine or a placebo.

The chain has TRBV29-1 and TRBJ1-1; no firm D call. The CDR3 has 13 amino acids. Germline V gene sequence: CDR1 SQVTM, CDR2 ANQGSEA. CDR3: CSATGPLNTEAFF. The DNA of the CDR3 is TGCAGTGCAACCGGGCCACTGAACACTGAAGCTTTCTTT.

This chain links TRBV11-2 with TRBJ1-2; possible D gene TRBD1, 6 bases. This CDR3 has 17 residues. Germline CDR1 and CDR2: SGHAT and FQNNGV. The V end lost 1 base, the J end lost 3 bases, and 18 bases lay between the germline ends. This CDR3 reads CASSLVPGRQGHYGYTF. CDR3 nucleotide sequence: TGTGCCAGCAGCTTAGTTCCGGGGAGGCAGGGGCACTATGGCTACACCTTC.

The CDR3 sequence is CASRPDTDTQYF. The CDR3 bases are TGCGCCAGCAGACCCGACACAGATACGCAGTATTTT. This sequence joins TRBV5-1 and TRBJ2-3, with D hard to call. Germline values: CDR1 SGHRS, CDR2 YFSETQ. With 5 bases removed from V and 2 bases from J, the gap between germline ends came to 6 bases. The CDR3 covers 12 residues.

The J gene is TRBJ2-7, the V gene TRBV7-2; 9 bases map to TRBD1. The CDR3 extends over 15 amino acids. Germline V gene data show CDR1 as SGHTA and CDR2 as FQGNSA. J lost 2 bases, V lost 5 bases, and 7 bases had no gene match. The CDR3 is CASSKGTGKTYEQYF. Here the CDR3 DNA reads TGTGCCAGCAGCAAAGGGACAGGGAAAACCTACGAGCAGTACTTC.

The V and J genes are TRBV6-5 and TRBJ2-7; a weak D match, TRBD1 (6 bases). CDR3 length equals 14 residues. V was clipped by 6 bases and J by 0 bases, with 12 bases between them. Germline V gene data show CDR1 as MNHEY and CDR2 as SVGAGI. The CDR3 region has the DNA TGTGCCAGCAGGGGACGGACAGCCTCCTACGAGCAGTACTTC. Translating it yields CASRGRTASYEQYF.

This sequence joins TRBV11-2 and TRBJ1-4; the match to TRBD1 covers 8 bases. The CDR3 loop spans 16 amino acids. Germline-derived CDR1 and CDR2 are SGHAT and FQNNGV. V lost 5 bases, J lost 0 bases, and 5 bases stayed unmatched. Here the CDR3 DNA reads TGTGCCAGCAGCCCGCGGACAGGGCCAACTAATGAAAAACTGTTTTTT. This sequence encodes CASSPRTGPTNEKLFF.

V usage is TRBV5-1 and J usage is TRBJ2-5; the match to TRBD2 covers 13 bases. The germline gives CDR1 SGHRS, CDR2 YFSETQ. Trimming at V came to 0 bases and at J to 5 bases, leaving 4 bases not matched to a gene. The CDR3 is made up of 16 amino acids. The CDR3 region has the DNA TGCGCCAGCAGCTTGGGCGGGACTAGCGGGGATGAGACCCAGTACTTC. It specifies CASSLGGTSGDETQYF.

Here the CDR3 reads CASASQGQTEAFF. In DNA, the CDR3 is TGTGCCAGCGCCTCACAGGGCCAGACAGAAGCTTTCTTT. The rearrangement joins TRBV6-5 to TRBJ1-1, with D possibly TRBD1 on 6 matching bases. Per the germline V gene, CDR1 is MNHEY and CDR2 is SVGAGI. This CDR3 contains 13 residues. The V end was cut by 8 bases, the J end by 8 bases, with 18 bases between.

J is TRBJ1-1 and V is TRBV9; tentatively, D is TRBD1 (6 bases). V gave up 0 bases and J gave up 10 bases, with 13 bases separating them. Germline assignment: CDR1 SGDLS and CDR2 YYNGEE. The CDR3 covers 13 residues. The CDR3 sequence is CASSVEEGGRAFF. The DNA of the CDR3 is TGTGCCAGCAGCGTAGAAGAAGGGGGGAGAGCTTTCTTT.

The DNA of the CDR3 is TGCGCCAGCAATGCCGGGACTGAGGCCTACAATGAGCAGTTCTTC. Its protein product is CASNAGTEAYNEQFF. This rearrangement joins TRBV5-1 to TRBJ2-1; D possibly corresponds to TRBD2 (6 bases). This CDR3 is built from 15 residues. V dropped 6 bases and J dropped 2 bases, with 15 bases sitting between them. Germline V gene data show CDR1 as SGHRS and CDR2 as YFSETQ. The full variable domain, in which reference TRBV5-1 and TRBJ2-1 provide the parts outside the CDR3, is KAGVTQTPRYLIKTRGQQVTLSCSPISGHRSVSWYQQTPGQGLQFLFEYFSETQRNKGNFPGRFSGRQFSNSRSEMNVSTLELGDSALYLCASNAGTEAYNEQFFGPGTRLTVL.

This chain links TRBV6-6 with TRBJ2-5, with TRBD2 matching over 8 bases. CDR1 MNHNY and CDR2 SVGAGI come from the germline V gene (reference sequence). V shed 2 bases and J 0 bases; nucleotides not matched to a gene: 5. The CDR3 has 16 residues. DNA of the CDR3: TGTGCCAGCAGTTACGATCGGGGGGGCCACCAAGAGACCCAGTACTTC. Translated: CASSYDRGGHQETQYF.

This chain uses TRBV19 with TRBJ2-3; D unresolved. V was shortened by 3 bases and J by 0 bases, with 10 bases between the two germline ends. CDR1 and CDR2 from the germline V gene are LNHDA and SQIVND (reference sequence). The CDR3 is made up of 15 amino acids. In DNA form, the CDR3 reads TGTGCCAGTAGTATTAAGACACCTAGCACAGATACGCAGTATTTT. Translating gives CASSIKTPSTDTQYF.

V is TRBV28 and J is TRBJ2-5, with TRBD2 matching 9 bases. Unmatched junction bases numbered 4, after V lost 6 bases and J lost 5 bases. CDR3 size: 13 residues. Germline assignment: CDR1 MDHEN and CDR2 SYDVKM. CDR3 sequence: CASSLAGAETQYF. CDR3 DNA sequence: TGTGCCAGCAGCTTAGCGGGAGCCGAGACCCAGTACTTC.

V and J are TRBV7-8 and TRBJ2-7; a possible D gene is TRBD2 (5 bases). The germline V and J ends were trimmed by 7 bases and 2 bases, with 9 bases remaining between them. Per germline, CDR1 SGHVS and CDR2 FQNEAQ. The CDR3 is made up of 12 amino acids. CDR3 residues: CASTPGTYEQYF. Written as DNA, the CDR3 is TGTGCCAGCACCCCGGGGACCTACGAGCAGTACTTC.

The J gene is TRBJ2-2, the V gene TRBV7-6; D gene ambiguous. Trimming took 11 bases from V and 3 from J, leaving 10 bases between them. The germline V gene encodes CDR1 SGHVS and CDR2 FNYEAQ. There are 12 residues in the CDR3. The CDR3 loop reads CAGYLHTGELFF. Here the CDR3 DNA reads TGTGCCGGCTACCTCCACACCGGGGAGCTGTTTTTT.

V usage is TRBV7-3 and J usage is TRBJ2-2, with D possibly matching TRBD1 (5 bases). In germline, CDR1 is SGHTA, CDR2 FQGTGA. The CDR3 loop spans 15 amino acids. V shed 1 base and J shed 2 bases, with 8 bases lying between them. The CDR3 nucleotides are TGTGCCAGCAGCTTAAGCAGGGATAACACCGGGGAGCTGTTTTTT. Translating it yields CASSLSRDNTGELFF.

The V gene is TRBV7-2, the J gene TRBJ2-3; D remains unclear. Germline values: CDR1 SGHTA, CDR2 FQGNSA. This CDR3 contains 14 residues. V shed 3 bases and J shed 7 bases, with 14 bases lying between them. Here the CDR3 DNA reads TGTGCCAGCAGCTTGAATAGGGATAGAAATACGCAGTATTTT. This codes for CASSLNRDRNTQYF.

The CDR3 coding sequence is TGTGCCAGCAGCTCATATTCGGGATTAATAAACACTGAAGCTTTCTTT. Translating gives CASSSYSGLINTEAFF. The chain uses TRBV9 and TRBJ1-1; unclear D gene. This CDR3 contains 16 residues. The V and J ends lost 4 bases and 2 bases respectively, with 18 bases between them. Per the germline V gene, CDR1 is SGDLS and CDR2 is YYNGEE.

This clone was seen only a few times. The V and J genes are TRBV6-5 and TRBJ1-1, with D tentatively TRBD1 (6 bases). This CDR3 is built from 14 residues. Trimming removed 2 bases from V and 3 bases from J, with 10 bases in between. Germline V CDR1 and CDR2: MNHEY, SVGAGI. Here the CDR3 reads CASSYGRGDTEAFF. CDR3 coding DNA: TGTGCCAGCAGTTACGGTAGGGGGGACACTGAAGCTTTCTTT.

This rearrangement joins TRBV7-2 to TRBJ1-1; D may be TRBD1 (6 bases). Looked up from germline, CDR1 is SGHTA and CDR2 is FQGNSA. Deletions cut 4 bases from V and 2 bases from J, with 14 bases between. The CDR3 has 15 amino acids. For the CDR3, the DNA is TGTGCCAGCAGCTACCGATCAGGGGCTAACACTGAAGCTTTCTTT. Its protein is CASSYRSGANTEAFF.

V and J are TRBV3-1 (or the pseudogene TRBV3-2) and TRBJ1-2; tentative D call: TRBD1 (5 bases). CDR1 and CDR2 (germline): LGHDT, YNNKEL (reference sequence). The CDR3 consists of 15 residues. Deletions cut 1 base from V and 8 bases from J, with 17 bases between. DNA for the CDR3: TGTGCCAGCAGCCAAGGTTGGGGCAGGGATCAGGGCTACACCTTC. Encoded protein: CASSQGWGRDQGYTF.

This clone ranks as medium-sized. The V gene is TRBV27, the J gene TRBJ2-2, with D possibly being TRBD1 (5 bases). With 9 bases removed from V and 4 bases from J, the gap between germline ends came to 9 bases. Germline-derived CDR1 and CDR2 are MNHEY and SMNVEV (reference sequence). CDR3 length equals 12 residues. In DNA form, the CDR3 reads TGTGCCAGTCATGGGGCCACCGGGGAGCTGTTTTTT. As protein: CASHGATGELFF.

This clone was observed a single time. CDR3 sequence reads: CASYNRQGGSTDTQYF. CDR3 nucleotide sequence: TGTGCCAGCTACAATAGACAGGGCGGAAGCACAGATACGCAGTATTTT. J is TRBJ2-3 and V is TRBV2; 7 positions agree with TRBD1. J gave up 0 bases and V 8 bases, and 11 bases lay outside the gene matches. CDR1 is SNHLY and CDR2 is FYNNEI in the germline V gene. CDR3 length equals 16 residues.

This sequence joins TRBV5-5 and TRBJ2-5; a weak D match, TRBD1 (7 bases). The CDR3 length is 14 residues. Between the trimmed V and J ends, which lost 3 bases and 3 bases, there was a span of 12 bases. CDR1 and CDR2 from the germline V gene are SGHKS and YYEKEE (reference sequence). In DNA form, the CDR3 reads TGTGCCAGCAGCTCAGGGGGGCTAGAAGAGACCCAGTACTTC. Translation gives CASSSGGLEETQYF.

In DNA, the CDR3 is TGTGCCAGCAGTCTCAGGGGTGAAGTTGGCTACACCTTC. Translation gives CASSLRGEVGYTF. This chain uses TRBV27 with TRBJ1-2; maybe TRBD1 (6 bases). Germline assignment: CDR1 MNHEY and CDR2 SMNVEV (reference sequence). V lost 5 bases and J 7 bases, leaving 14 bases between the germline ends. This CDR3 spans 13 amino acids.

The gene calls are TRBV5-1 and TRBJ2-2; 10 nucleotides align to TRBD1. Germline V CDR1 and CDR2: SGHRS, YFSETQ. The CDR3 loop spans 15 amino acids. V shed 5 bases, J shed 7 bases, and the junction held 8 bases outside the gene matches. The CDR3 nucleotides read TGCGCCAGCAGGCGGGGACAGGGGAGTAGCGGGGAGCTGTTTTTT. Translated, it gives CASRRGQGSSGELFF.

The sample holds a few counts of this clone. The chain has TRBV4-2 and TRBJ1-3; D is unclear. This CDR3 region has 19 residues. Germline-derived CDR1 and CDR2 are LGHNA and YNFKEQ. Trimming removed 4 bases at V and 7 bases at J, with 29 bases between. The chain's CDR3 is CASSRNLVGNPNGLNTIYF. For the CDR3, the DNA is TGTGCCAGCAGCCGAAACCTAGTCGGGAACCCTAATGGCCTGAACACCATATATTTT.

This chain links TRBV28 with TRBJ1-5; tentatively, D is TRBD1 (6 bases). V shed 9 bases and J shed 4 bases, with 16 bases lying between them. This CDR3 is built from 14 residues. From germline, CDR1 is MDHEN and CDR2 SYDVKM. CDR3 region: CASCRGTQNQPQHF. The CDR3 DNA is TGTGCCAGTTGCAGGGGAACCCAAAATCAGCCCCAGCATTTT.

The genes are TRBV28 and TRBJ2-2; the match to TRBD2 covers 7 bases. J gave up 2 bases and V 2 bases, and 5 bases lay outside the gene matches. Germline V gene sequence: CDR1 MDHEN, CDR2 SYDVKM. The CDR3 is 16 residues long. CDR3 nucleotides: TGTGCCAGCAGTTTAGGGAGGGCACCAAACACCGGGGAGCTGTTTTTT. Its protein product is CASSLGRAPNTGELFF.

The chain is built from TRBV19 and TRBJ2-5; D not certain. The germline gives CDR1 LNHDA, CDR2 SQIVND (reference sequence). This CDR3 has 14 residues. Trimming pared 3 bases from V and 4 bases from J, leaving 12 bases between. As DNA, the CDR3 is TGTGCCAGTAGTATGGGTTATGGTGTAGAGACCCAGTACTTC. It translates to CASSMGYGVETQYF.

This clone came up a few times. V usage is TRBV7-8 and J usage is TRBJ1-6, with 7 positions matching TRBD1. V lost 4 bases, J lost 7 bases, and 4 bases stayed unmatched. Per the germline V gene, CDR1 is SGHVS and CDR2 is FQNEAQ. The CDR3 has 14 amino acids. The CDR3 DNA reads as TGTGCCAGCAGCTCCAGGGGGAACAATTCACCCCTCCACTTT. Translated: CASSSRGNNSPLHF.

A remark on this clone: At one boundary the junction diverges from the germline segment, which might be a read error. The CDR3 nucleotides read TGTGCCAGCAGCTCCCGGGACACCCAAATCTTC. Translated: CASSSRDTQIF. V gene TRBV7-9 combines with J gene TRBJ2-7, with TRBD1 as a possible D gene (6 bases). Germline CDR1 reads SEHNR; CDR2 reads FQNEAQ (reference sequence). CDR3 length: 11 residues.